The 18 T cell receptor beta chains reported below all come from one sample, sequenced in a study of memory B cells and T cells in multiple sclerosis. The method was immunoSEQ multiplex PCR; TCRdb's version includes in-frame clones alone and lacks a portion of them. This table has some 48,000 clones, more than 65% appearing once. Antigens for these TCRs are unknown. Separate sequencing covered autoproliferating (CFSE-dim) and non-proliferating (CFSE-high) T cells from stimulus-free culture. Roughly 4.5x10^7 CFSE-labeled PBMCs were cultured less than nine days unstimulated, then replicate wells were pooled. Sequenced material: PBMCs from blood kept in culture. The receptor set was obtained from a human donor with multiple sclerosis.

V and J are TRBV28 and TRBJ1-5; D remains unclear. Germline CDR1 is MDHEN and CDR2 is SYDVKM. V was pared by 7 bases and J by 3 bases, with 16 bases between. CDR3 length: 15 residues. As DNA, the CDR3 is TGTGCCAGCATCCCCCCCGTGGGTTACAATCAGCCCCAGCATTTT. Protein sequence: CASIPPVGYNQPQHF.

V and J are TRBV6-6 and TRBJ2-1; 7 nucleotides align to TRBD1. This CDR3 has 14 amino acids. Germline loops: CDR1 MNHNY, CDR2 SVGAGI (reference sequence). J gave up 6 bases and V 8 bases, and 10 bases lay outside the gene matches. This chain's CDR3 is CASGRGLSRNEQFF. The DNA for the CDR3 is TGTGCCAGCGGAAGGGGGCTTTCCCGCAATGAGCAGTTCTTC.

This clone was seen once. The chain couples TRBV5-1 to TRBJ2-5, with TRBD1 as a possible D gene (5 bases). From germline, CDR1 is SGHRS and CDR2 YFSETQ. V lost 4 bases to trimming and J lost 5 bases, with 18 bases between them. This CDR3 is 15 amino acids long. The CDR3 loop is CASSPQRGTEETQYF. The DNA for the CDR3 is TGCGCCAGCAGCCCCCAAAGGGGCACCGAGGAGACCCAGTACTTC.

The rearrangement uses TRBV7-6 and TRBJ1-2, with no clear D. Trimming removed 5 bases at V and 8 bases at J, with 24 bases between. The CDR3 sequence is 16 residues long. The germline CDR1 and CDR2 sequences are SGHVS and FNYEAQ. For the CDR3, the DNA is TGTGCCAGCAGCCCCCAGGCGGGCAGTGGTGGCAGGGGCTACACCTTC. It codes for CASSPQAGSGGRGYTF.

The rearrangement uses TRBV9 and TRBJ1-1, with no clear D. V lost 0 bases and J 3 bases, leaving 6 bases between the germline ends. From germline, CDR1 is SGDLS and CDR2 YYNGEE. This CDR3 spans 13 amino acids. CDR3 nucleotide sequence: TGTGCCAGCAGCGTAGTTACACACACTGAAGCTTTCTTT. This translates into CASSVVTHTEAFF.

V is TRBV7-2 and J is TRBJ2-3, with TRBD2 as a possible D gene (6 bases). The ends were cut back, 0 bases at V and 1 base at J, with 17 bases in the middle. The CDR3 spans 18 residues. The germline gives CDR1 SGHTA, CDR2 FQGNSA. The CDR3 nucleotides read TGTGCCAGCAGCTTAGCGCGGGGCTACCCCGGGGGCACAGATACGCAGTATTTT. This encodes CASSLARGYPGGTDTQYF.

The CDR3 bases are TGTGCCAGTAGTATACCGGGACGGAGCTATGGCTACACCTTC. Translating gives CASSIPGRSYGYTF. The rearrangement links TRBV19 to TRBJ1-2; the D gene is possibly TRBD1 (5 bases). This CDR3 comprises 14 residues. CDR1 LNHDA and CDR2 SQIVND come from the germline V gene (reference sequence). Trimming took off 2 bases at V and 4 bases at J, with 11 bases between the two ends.

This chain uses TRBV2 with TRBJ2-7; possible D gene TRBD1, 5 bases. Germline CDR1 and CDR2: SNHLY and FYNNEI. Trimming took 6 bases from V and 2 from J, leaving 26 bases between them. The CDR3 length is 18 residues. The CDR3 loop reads CASSGTGMSGHRTYEQYF. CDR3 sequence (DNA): TGTGCCAGCAGCGGAACGGGTATGAGTGGACACCGAACCTACGAGCAGTACTTC.

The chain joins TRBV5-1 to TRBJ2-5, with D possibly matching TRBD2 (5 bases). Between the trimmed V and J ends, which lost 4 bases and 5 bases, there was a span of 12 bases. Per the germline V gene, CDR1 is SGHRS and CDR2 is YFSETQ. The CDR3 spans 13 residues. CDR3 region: CASSLSPGETQYF. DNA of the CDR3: TGCGCCAGCAGCCTCTCCCCGGGGGAGACCCAGTACTTC.

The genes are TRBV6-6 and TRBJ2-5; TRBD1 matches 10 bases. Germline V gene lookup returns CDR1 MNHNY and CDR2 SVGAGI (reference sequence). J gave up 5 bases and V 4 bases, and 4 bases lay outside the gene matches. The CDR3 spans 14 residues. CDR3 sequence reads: CASSSGTGVETQYF. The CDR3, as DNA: TGTGCCAGCAGTTCCGGGACAGGGGTGGAGACCCAGTACTTC.

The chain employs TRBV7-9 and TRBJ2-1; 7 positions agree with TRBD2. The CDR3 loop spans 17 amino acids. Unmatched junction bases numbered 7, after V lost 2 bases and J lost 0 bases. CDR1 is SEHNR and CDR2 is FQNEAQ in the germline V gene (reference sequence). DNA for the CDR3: TGTGCCAGCAGCTTAAGCGGGGCGGGTGACTCCTACAATGAGCAGTTCTTC. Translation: CASSLSGAGDSYNEQFF.

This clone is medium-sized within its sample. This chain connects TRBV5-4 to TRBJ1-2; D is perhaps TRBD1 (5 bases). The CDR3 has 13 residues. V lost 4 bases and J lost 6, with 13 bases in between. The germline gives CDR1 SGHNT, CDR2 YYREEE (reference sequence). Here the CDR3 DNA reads TGTGCCAGCAGCGAGGGGAGGAGCGATGGCTACACCTTC. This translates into CASSEGRSDGYTF.

The CDR3 nucleotides are TGTGCCAGCAGCTATGTTAGCGGGGGCTACAATGAGCAGTTCTTC. It specifies CASSYVSGGYNEQFF. The rearrangement links TRBV6-6 to TRBJ2-1, with 9 bases lining up with TRBD2. The CDR3 sequence is 15 residues long. The ends lost 6 bases at V and 3 bases at J; junction bases unmatched: 6. Germline-derived CDR1 and CDR2 are MNHNY and SVGAGI (reference sequence).

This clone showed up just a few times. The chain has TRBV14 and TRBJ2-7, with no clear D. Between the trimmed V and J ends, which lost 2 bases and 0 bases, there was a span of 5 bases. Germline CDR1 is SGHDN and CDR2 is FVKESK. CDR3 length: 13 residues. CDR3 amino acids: CASSQLISYEQYF. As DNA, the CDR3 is TGTGCCAGCAGCCAACTTATCTCCTACGAGCAGTACTTC.

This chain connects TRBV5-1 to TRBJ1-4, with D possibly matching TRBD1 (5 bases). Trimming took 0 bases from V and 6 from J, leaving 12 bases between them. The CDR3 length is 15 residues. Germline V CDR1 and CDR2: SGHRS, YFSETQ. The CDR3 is CASSLGGARDEKLFF. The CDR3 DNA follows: TGCGCCAGCAGCTTGGGCGGGGCCCGGGATGAAAAACTGTTTTTT.

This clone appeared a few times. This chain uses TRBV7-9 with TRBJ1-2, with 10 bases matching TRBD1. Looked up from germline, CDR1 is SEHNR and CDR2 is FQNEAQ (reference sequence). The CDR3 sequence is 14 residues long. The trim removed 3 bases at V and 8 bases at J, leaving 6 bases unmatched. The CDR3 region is CASSLGQGRWGYTF. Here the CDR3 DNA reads TGTGCCAGCAGCTTGGGACAGGGGAGATGGGGCTACACCTTC.

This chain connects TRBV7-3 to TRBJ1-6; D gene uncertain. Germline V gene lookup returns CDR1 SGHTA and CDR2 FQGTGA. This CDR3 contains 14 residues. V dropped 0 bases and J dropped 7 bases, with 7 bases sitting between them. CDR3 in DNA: TGTGCCAGCAGCTTAACAGGGTGGAATTCACCCCTCCACTTT. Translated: CASSLTGWNSPLHF. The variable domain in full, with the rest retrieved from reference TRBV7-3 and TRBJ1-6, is GAGVSQTPSNKVTEKGKYVELRCDPISGHTALYWYRQSLGQGPEFLIYFQGTGAADDSGLPNDRFFAVRPEGSVSTLKIQRTERGDSAVYLCASSLTGWNSPLHFGNGTRLTVT.

CDR3 DNA sequence: TGTGCCACCAGCAGAGGGTGGGGGGACGAGCAGTACTTC. Its translation is CATSRGWGDEQYF. The chain joins TRBV15 to TRBJ2-7; maybe TRBD2 (6 bases). V dropped 1 base and J dropped 5 bases, with 9 bases sitting between them. There are 13 residues in the CDR3. Germline V gives CDR1 LNHNV, CDR2 YYDKDF (reference sequence).